Shown below are 20 T cell receptor beta chains from a single sample sequenced in a study of Ad26.COV2.S vaccination and SARS-CoV-2 variants. Measured with immunoSEQ multiplex PCR; TCRdb has only the in-frame clones, and not every one. The table lists about 180,000 clones, around 90% of them singletons, with more than 4.5% in the top ten. The material sequenced was peripheral blood, taken after recovery from COVID-19. Receptors were obtained from a human donor who had recovered from COVID-19.

This clone appeared a single time. The chain joins TRBV5-1 to TRBJ2-1; 7 bases align to TRBD2. V lost 4 bases and J lost 2; bases outside the gene matches: 3. Germline CDR1 reads SGHRS; CDR2 reads YFSETQ. The CDR3 has 14 amino acids. The CDR3 protein is CASSPTSTYNEQFF. For the CDR3, the DNA is TGCGCCAGCAGCCCGACTAGCACCTACAATGAGCAGTTCTTC. The full variable domain, completed using reference TRBV5-1 and TRBJ2-1, is KAGVTQTPRYLIKTRGQQVTLSCSPISGHRSVSWYQQTPGQGLQFLFEYFSETQRNKGNFPGRFSGRQFSNSRSEMNVSTLELGDSALYLCASSPTSTYNEQFFGPGTRLTVL.

This clone was seen once. This rearrangement joins TRBV11-2 to TRBJ2-3; D uncertain. CDR3 size: 14 residues. V was shortened by 5 bases and J by 1 base, with 10 bases between the two germline ends. CDR1 is SGHAT, CDR2 FQNNGV, per germline. Written as DNA, the CDR3 is TGTGCCAGCAGCCCTCCGATTCGCACAGATACGCAGTATTTT. It is translated as CASSPPIRTDTQYF.

This clone has a handful of counts. The V call is TRBV4-2, the J call TRBJ1-5, with 8 bases identical to TRBD1. Looked up from germline, CDR1 is LGHNA and CDR2 is YNFKEQ. This CDR3 contains 15 residues. With 5 bases clipped from V and 6 bases from J, the junction kept 9 bases outside the gene matches. CDR3 in amino acids: CASSLNQGAIQPQHF. The CDR3 bases are TGTGCCAGCAGCTTGAATCAGGGGGCTATTCAGCCCCAGCATTTT.

The CDR3 here is CASSLPYTQSPLHF. CDR3 bases: TGTGCCAGCAGCTTGCCATACACTCAGTCACCCCTCCACTTT. The chain couples TRBV5-6 to TRBJ1-6, with D hard to call. Trimming shortened V by 1 base and J by 10 bases, and 12 bases separated the two germline ends. This CDR3 contains 14 residues. Germline V gene sequence: CDR1 SGHDT, CDR2 YYEEEE.

The chain joins TRBV5-1 to TRBJ1-3; D is ambiguous. Germline lookup yields CDR1 SGHRS and CDR2 YFSETQ. The CDR3 is made up of 15 amino acids. Trimming stripped 0 bases from V and 3 bases from J, with 10 bases between. Here the CDR3 reads CASSLDELVGNTIYF. CDR3 DNA sequence: TGCGCCAGCAGCTTGGACGAGTTGGTTGGAAACACCATATATTTT. The variable domain in full, completed from reference TRBV5-1 and TRBJ1-3, reads KAGVTQTPRYLIKTRGQQVTLSCSPISGHRSVSWYQQTPGQGLQFLFEYFSETQRNKGNFPGRFSGRQFSNSRSEMNVSTLELGDSALYLCASSLDELVGNTIYFGEGSWLTVV.

The chain couples TRBV19 to TRBJ1-5; 8 positions agree with TRBD1. V lost 10 bases and J lost 6; bases outside the gene matches: 11. This CDR3 is built from 14 residues. CDR1 and CDR2 from the germline V gene are LNHDA and SQIVND (reference sequence). This chain's CDR3 is CATLGQGRSQPQHF. Here the CDR3 DNA reads TGTGCCACCTTAGGACAGGGCAGATCTCAGCCCCAGCATTTT.

The CDR3 DNA reads as TGTGCCAGCAGTGAAGTGACTAGCGGCGAGCAGTACTTC. It specifies CASSEVTSGEQYF. This rearrangement joins TRBV6-1 to TRBJ2-7, with 9 bases matching TRBD2. This CDR3 has 13 residues. V shed 1 base and J 6 bases; nucleotides not matched to a gene: 1. Germline-derived CDR1 and CDR2 are MNHNS and SASEGT.

V gene TRBV18 combines with J gene TRBJ2-5, with D possibly matching TRBD1 (5 bases). V shed 3 bases and J shed 2 bases, with 13 bases lying between them. Germline lookup yields CDR1 KGHSH and CDR2 LQKENI. The CDR3 contains 15 residues. The CDR3 sequence: CASSPPQGRQETQYF. CDR3 nucleotide sequence: TGTGCCAGCTCACCTCCCCAGGGAAGACAAGAGACCCAGTACTTC.

This clone was picked up a small number of times. Other nucleotide sequences in the sample specify the same CDR3. J is TRBJ2-1 and V is TRBV27; D may correspond to TRBD1 or TRBD2 (5 bases each). CDR1 and CDR2 from the germline V gene are MNHEY and SMNVEV (reference sequence). This CDR3 has 14 residues. Trimming stripped 6 bases from V and 4 bases from J, with 13 bases between. CDR3 residues: CASSSGTEYNEQFF. In nucleotides, the CDR3 is TGTGCCAGCAGCTCCGGGACGGAATACAATGAGCAGTTCTTC.

This chain connects TRBV30 to TRBJ1-3; no clear D gene. The V end was cut by 6 bases, the J end by 4 bases, with 10 bases between. This CDR3 spans 12 amino acids. Germline V gene data show CDR1 as GTSNPN and CDR2 as SVGIG (reference sequence). The chain's CDR3 is CACCPSGNTIYF. DNA for the CDR3: TGTGCCTGCTGCCCCTCGGGAAACACCATATATTTT.

J is TRBJ2-1 and V is TRBV7-4; 13 bases are a match to TRBD2. CDR1 SGHVT and CDR2 SQSDAQ come from the germline V gene. The V segment lost 3 bases and the J segment 3 bases; nucleotides outside the gene matches: 17. CDR3 length: 21 amino acids. Here the CDR3 reads CASSFTSAGTSGTNDYNEQFF. The CDR3 DNA reads TGTGCCAGCAGCTTCACCTCGGCCGGGACTAGCGGGACCAATGACTACAATGAGCAGTTCTTC.

The rearrangement links TRBV7-8 to TRBJ1-2; 8 positions match TRBD1. Looked up from germline, CDR1 is SGHVS and CDR2 is FQNEAQ. CDR3 length equals 15 residues. The ends lost 0 bases at V and 6 bases at J; junction bases unmatched: 6. The CDR3 spells CASSLAWNRGNGYTF. In DNA form, the CDR3 reads TGTGCCAGCAGCTTAGCATGGAACAGGGGGAATGGCTACACCTTC.

This sequence joins TRBV4-1 and TRBJ2-7, with D unclear. The V gene lost 4 bases and the J gene lost 1 base, with 11 bases spanning the gap. The CDR3 runs to 14 residues. Per germline, CDR1 MGHRA and CDR2 YSYEKL. The CDR3 DNA follows: TGCGCCAGCAGCCTAGCACAGAATTCCTACGAGCAGTACTTC. As protein: CASSLAQNSYEQYF.

This sequence joins TRBV2 and TRBJ2-7, with D uncertain. CDR1 and CDR2 (germline): SNHLY, FYNNEI. Trimming removed 6 bases at V and 6 bases at J, with 15 bases between. The CDR3 contains 13 residues. The CDR3 is CASSEPPDREQYF. For the CDR3, the DNA is TGTGCCAGCAGCGAACCCCCCGATCGCGAGCAGTACTTC.

The V and J genes are TRBV4-1 and TRBJ2-1; weak D call: TRBD2 (7 bases). Trimming shortened V by 0 bases and J by 7 bases, and 16 bases separated the two germline ends. Germline values: CDR1 MGHRA, CDR2 YSYEKL. The CDR3 loop spans 16 amino acids. The CDR3 sequence: CASSQDAGASGNEQFF. CDR3 coding DNA: TGCGCCAGCAGCCAAGACGCGGGGGCCTCGGGGAATGAGCAGTTCTTC.

The chain uses TRBV5-1 and TRBJ2-7; TRBD2 might be the D (5 bases). The CDR3 contains 14 residues. Germline CDR1 is SGHRS and CDR2 is YFSETQ. Trimming stripped 0 bases from V and 1 base from J, with 8 bases between. CDR3 region: CASSLDGDSYEQYF. In DNA form, the CDR3 reads TGCGCCAGCAGCTTGGACGGGGATTCCTACGAGCAGTACTTC.

This clone was found once. V and J are TRBV21-1 and TRBJ2-3; the D segment call TRBD2 is taken from the table without a DNA check. TRBV21-1 has pseudogene status. The CDR3 is 17 residues long. The CDR3 here is CASSVTSGWLFTDTQYF. The DNA for the CDR3 is TGTGCCAGCAGCGTTACTAGCGGGTGGCTCTTCACAGATACGCAGTATTTT.

The V call is TRBV29-1, the J call TRBJ2-7, with 7 bases fitting TRBD1. CDR3 length: 14 amino acids. Trimming cost V 5 bases and J 2 bases; bases outside gene matches: 9. The germline V gene has CDR1 SQVTM and CDR2 ANQGSEA. DNA of the CDR3: TGCAGCGTTAGATCGGCAGGGGGTCCCTACGAGCAGTACTTC. This sequence encodes CSVRSAGGPYEQYF.

The genes are TRBV4-1 and TRBJ2-1; the match to TRBD2 covers 15 bases. This CDR3 contains 17 residues. Unmatched junction bases numbered 7, after V lost 1 base and J lost 9 bases. Germline V gives CDR1 MGHRA, CDR2 YSYEKL. Written as DNA, the CDR3 is TGCGCCAGCAGCCAAGCCTGGACTAGCGGGAGGGAGGGTGAGCAGTTCTTC. This gives the protein CASSQAWTSGREGEQFF.

The chain is built from TRBV19 and TRBJ1-3; D unresolved. The CDR3 is made up of 13 amino acids. The V gene's germline CDR1 is LNHDA and CDR2 SQIVND (reference sequence). V gave up 4 bases and J gave up 6 bases, with 10 bases separating them. This CDR3 reads CASSRADKNTIYF. CDR3 bases: TGTGCCAGTAGTAGGGCAGATAAAAACACCATATATTTT.